This T cell receptor (beta chain) came from a study of T cell clonality in common variable immunodeficiency (dated by TCRdb to between 2015 and 2016). The investigation overall reported the following: According to the authors, finding the cause of the higher clonality in CVID would require sequencing the repertoires of T cell subpopulations. Even though DNA input was the same, control samples had an average of about 80,000 unique sequences each, compared with roughly 32,000 in CVID samples. CVID TCRbeta sequences were reported to have fewer deletions and N-nucleotide insertions and to lack highly modified clones with 13 or more V deletions. Differences among patients in the CVID cohort limited the correlations between repertoire features and clinical complications. Compared with healthy controls, CVID subjects showed increased TCRbeta clonality (t-test p = 0.018), a feature most characteristic of about a third of subjects. CVID subjects shared fewer TCRbeta clones with each other than healthy controls did (p < 0.0001).

Remarks on this clone: What antigen it recognizes has not been identified. The read terminates 3 residues ahead of where the CDR3 ends, so the germline J gene completes it.

CDR1 and CDR2 were assigned from the germline V gene as SGHVS and FQNEAQ. From its cysteine to its phenylalanine, the CDR3 spans 15 amino acids. Sequencing covers 36 bases of the CDR3, shown here with the frame starting at base 1. V and J lose 5 bases and 6 bases, and a span of 17 bases separates them. CVID samples and control samples contributed equivalent amounts of genomic DNA as sequencing input. For every sample, a 60 bp segment covering the rearranged TCRbeta CDR3 region was amplified and then sequenced. The immunoSEQ assay, a bias-corrected multiplex PCR combined with high-throughput sequencing, was used for TCRbeta amplification. In the source study's methods: Each unique nucleotide sequence was treated as a clone and annotated with V, D and J genes, copy number and frequency. Sequences were labeled productive if in frame, and non-productive if out of frame or containing stop codons. As previously described, clonality was calculated on the basis of Shannon's entropy. The predicted amino acid sequences of productive clones were used to derive the mean CDR3 Kyte-Doolittle hydropathy. Using the R hclust function, scaled V gene usage was clustered hierarchically with Manhattan distance and complete linkage. Clone sharing by CDR3 amino acid sequence was assessed by resampling 12 repertoires per group over 100 rounds. The repertoires were searched for 65 to 80 published EBV-specific and fewer than 250 published CMV-specific TCRbeta sequences. A couple of CVID samples yielding fewer than 10,000 sequences were excluded from analysis, leaving over 35 CVID repertoires. Held by TCRdb, this immuneACCESS table contains in-frame sequences only and omits some clones. Under half of the omission traces to an unresolved V gene where checked; the cause of the rest is unknown. That table furnishes V, J and clone size, whereas the DNA furnished D and trimming. In this sample the table shows some 14,000 clones, and no singletons are among them. In total, the top ten clones hold over 8% of the sample.

Standard criteria, namely reduction of serum IgG, IgA and/or IgM below the normal range together with specific antibody deficiency, were applied for the diagnosis of CVID. There were fewer than 45 subjects in the CVID group (about 15 female and 30 or so male), ranging in age from 9 to 64 years, with a mean age of 40. Predominantly Caucasian heritage was noted among both the CVID patients and the healthy controls. All CVID subjects had received replacement immunoglobulin therapy for at least one year at the time of study participation. When blood was collected, none of the CVID subjects were ill or on immunomodulatory or immunosuppressive medication. From each donor, 5 to 8 ml of heparinized peripheral whole blood was collected. Genomic DNA from adults with common variable immune deficiency (CVID) and from healthy adult controls was the source for sequencing TCRbeta CDR3 repertoires. To isolate peripheral blood mononuclear cells, diluted blood was subjected to density centrifugation over Hypaque 1077 or Ficoll-Paque. Unsorted mononuclear cells served as the source of genomic DNA, which was extracted either by Qiagen column purification or by a centrifugation-based method.

This receptor chain uses TRBV7-8 and TRBJ2-4; TRBD1 is possibly the D segment (8 matching bases). The receptor was derived from a human donor with common variable immunodeficiency. The sequencing input was peripheral blood mononuclear cells. The CDR3 bases that were read are TGTGCCAGCAGCGGGCGGACAGGGAGGGTAAACATT. The resulting protein is CASSGRTGRVNI. The full CDR3 protein is CASSGRTGRVNIQYF. The CDR3 plus the reference TRBV7-8 and TRBJ2-4 genes for the other parts give the full variable domain: GAGVSQSPRYKVAKRGQDVALRCDPISGHVSLFWYQQALGQGPEFLTYFQNEAQLDKSGLPSDRFFAERPEGSVSTLKIQRTQQEDSAVYLCASSGRTGRVNIQYFGAGTRLSVL.